Below are 31 T cell receptor beta chains sequenced from a single sample in a study of blood T cell repertoires in COVID-19. Sequenced by immunoSEQ multiplex PCR; TCRdb stores in-frame clones only, minus some. This table holds 300,000 to 450,000 clones, around 87% found once. Sequenced input: PBMCs or T cells enriched from blood (not recorded which). These receptors were taken from a man aged 25 to 45 who had recovered from COVID-19.

The genes are TRBV9 and TRBJ2-5; 9 bases fit TRBD1. The J segment lost 3 bases and the V segment lost 4 bases, leaving 4 bases of the junction unmatched. This CDR3 comprises 14 residues. Germline V gene lookup returns CDR1 SGDLS and CDR2 YYNGEE. The CDR3: CASSTWTGEETQYF. The CDR3 DNA sequence: TGTGCCAGCAGCACCTGGACAGGGGAAGAGACCCAGTACTTC.

J is TRBJ2-7 and V is TRBV7-9, with TRBD1 as a possible D gene (5 bases). CDR1 and CDR2 (germline): SEHNR, FQNEAQ (reference sequence). The length of the CDR3 is 13 residues. Trimming shortened V by 10 bases and J by 1 base, and 14 bases separated the two germline ends. CDR3 DNA: TGTGCCACAACGGGTGCAGGGTCCTACGAGCAGTACTTC. Its protein product is CATTGAGSYEQYF.

A single count supports this clone. The V call is TRBV3-1 (or the pseudogene TRBV3-2), the J call TRBJ1-5; a possible D gene is TRBD1 (5 bases). This CDR3 contains 13 residues. V lost 4 bases to trimming and J lost 5 bases, with 9 bases between them. CDR1 and CDR2 from the germline V gene are LGHDT and YNNKEL (reference sequence). DNA of the CDR3: TGTGCCAGCAGCCCCAGGGCTTATCAGCCCCAGCATTTT. Translating it yields CASSPRAYQPQHF.

The CDR3 spells CAITPGLAGGPDTGELFF. As DNA, the CDR3 is TGTGCCATCACTCCGGGACTAGCGGGGGGGCCGGACACCGGGGAGCTGTTTTTT. The chain recombines TRBV10-3 with TRBJ2-2; 16 bases align to TRBD2. The CDR3 runs 18 residues. In germline, CDR1 is ENHRY, CDR2 SYGVKD. The V and J ends lost 7 bases and 3 bases, in that order; junction bases with no gene match: 8.

The genes are TRBV27 and TRBJ2-3; maybe TRBD2 (7 bases). CDR1 MNHEY and CDR2 SMNVEV come from the germline V gene (reference sequence). Trimming left V 3 bases short and J 3 bases short, with 13 bases between. The CDR3 runs to 15 residues. The DNA of the CDR3 is TGTGCCAGCAGTTTGAAGGGGGGGCTGACAGATACGCAGTATTTT. Translated, it gives CASSLKGGLTDTQYF.

The rearrangement uses TRBV5-1 and TRBJ1-3; tentative D call: TRBD1 (5 bases). The CDR3 sequence is 13 residues long. From germline, CDR1 is SGHRS and CDR2 YFSETQ. The V end was cut by 4 bases, the J end by 3 bases, with 8 bases between. The CDR3 sequence: CASSRGGGNTIYF. The CDR3 coding sequence is TGCGCCAGCAGCCGGGGGGGTGGAAACACCATATATTTT.

This clone was counted once. J is TRBJ2-3 and V is TRBV24-1; TRBD2 matches at 7 bases. Germline V gene data show CDR1 as KGHDR and CDR2 as SFDVKD. The CDR3 covers 15 residues. Germline trimming cut 10 bases from V and 4 bases from J; bases unmatched to any gene: 13. Here the CDR3 reads CATGEGSGPSDTQYF. The CDR3 nucleotides are TGTGCCACGGGGGAGGGTAGCGGACCCTCAGATACGCAGTATTTT.

The J gene is TRBJ2-7, the V gene TRBV6-5; 11 bases fit TRBD1. Trimming cost V 7 bases and J 2 bases; bases outside gene matches: 4. Germline assignment: CDR1 MNHEY and CDR2 SVGAGI. CDR3 length: 14 amino acids. The CDR3 reads CASTWGQGAYEQYF. The CDR3 DNA follows: TGTGCCAGCACATGGGGACAGGGGGCCTACGAGCAGTACTTC.

The chain links TRBV15 to TRBJ2-7; D call uncertain. The V end lost 4 bases, the J end lost 0 bases, and 19 bases lay between the germline ends. This CDR3 spans 17 amino acids. The germline V gene encodes CDR1 LNHNV and CDR2 YYDKDF (reference sequence). CDR3 nucleotides: TGTGCCACCAGCAATCCCACAACGATTACCTCCTCCTACGAGCAGTACTTC. It yields the protein CATSNPTTITSSYEQYF. Variable domain in full (rest from reference TRBV15 and TRBJ2-7): DAMVIQNPRYQVTQFGKPVTLSCSQTLNHNVMYWYQQKSSQAPKLLFHYYDKDFNNEADTPDNFQSRRPNTSFCFLDIRSPGLGDTAMYLCATSNPTTITSSYEQYFGPGTRLTVT.

The chain joins TRBV12-5 to TRBJ1-5, with 8 bases fitting TRBD1. The CDR3 consists of 13 residues. Germline loops: CDR1 LGHNT, CDR2 FRNRAP. Germline trimming cut 5 bases from V and 7 bases from J; bases unmatched to any gene: 4. The CDR3 region has the DNA TGTGCTAGTGGTCAGGGGGCTCAGCAGCCCCAGCATTTT. As protein: CASGQGAQQPQHF.

J is TRBJ1-1 and V is TRBV9, with no clear D. Trimming removed 2 bases from V and 0 bases from J, with 11 bases in between. Germline CDR1 is SGDLS and CDR2 is YYNGEE. CDR3 size: 15 residues. The CDR3 DNA reads TGTGCCAGCAGCGTTATCAACTTCATGAACACTGAAGCTTTCTTT. It specifies CASSVINFMNTEAFF.

The rearrangement uses TRBV11-2 and TRBJ2-1; the D gene is possibly TRBD1 (6 bases). The ends were cut back, 1 base at V and 0 bases at J, with 13 bases in the middle. The CDR3 has 17 residues. Germline assignment: CDR1 SGHAT and CDR2 FQNNGV. Written as DNA, the CDR3 is TGTGCCAGCAGCTTAGCTACAGGGACCAGCTCCTACAATGAGCAGTTCTTC. Its protein is CASSLATGTSSYNEQFF.

The chain is built from TRBV2 and TRBJ2-5, with 13 positions matching TRBD2. CDR1 and CDR2 from the germline V gene are SNHLY and FYNNEI. J gave up 7 bases and V 8 bases, and 7 bases lay outside the gene matches. CDR3 size: 14 residues. In DNA form, the CDR3 reads TGTGCCAGCCAAACTAGCGGGGGGGCATCGACCCAGTACTTC. Its translation is CASQTSGGASTQYF.

This rearrangement joins TRBV3-1 (or the pseudogene TRBV3-2) to TRBJ2-7, with D hard to call. CDR3 length: 14 amino acids. From germline, CDR1 is LGHDT and CDR2 YNNKEL (reference sequence). V was pared by 0 bases and J by 3 bases, with 9 bases between. CDR3 protein: CASSQDGDFYEQYF. The CDR3 DNA is TGTGCCAGCAGCCAAGACGGTGACTTCTACGAGCAGTACTTC.

The rearrangement links TRBV7-2 to TRBJ1-2; D may be TRBD1 (6 bases). Trimming stripped 1 base from V and 10 bases from J, with 16 bases between. The CDR3 sequence is 14 residues long. Germline assignment: CDR1 SGHTA and CDR2 FQGNSA. The CDR3 loop is CASSLGGGPVDYTF. CDR3 nucleotide sequence: TGTGCCAGCAGCTTAGGTGGGGGCCCGGTGGACTACACCTTC.

The chain links TRBV5-4 to TRBJ1-4; a possible D gene is TRBD1 (6 bases). V gave up 4 bases and J gave up 3 bases, with 16 bases separating them. Looked up from germline, CDR1 is SGHNT and CDR2 is YYREEE (reference sequence). The CDR3 totals 16 residues. The CDR3 coding sequence is TGTGCCAGCAGCATAGGACAGCAGCGTTCTAATGAAAAACTGTTTTTT. Protein product: CASSIGQQRSNEKLFF.

V is TRBV29-1 and J is TRBJ1-1; 10 nucleotides align to TRBD1. The junction had 2 bases not matched to a gene; V was cut back by 7 bases and J by 0 bases. The CDR3 has 13 amino acids. Germline V gene lookup returns CDR1 SQVTM and CDR2 ANQGSEA. For the CDR3, the DNA is TGCAGCGGGACAGGGGGATTGAACACTGAAGCTTTCTTT. Translation: CSGTGGLNTEAFF.

This chain connects TRBV3-1 (or the pseudogene TRBV3-2) to TRBJ2-4; D gene uncertain. The CDR3 totals 14 residues. V dropped 0 bases and J dropped 4 bases, with 7 bases sitting between them. The germline V gene has CDR1 LGHDT and CDR2 YNNKEL (reference sequence). The CDR3 here is CASSQDSVKNIQYF. The CDR3 bases are TGTGCCAGCAGCCAAGATTCCGTAAAAAACATTCAGTACTTC.

The chain carries TRBV19 and TRBJ2-5, with TRBD1 matching 11 bases. Germline values: CDR1 LNHDA, CDR2 SQIVND (reference sequence). The J segment lost 4 bases and the V segment lost 4 bases, leaving 5 bases of the junction unmatched. The CDR3 loop spans 15 amino acids. The CDR3 loop reads CASSTGQGDGETQYF. The CDR3 coding sequence is TGTGCCAGTAGTACGGGACAGGGGGATGGAGAGACCCAGTACTTC.

The chain has TRBV29-1 and TRBJ1-2; D remains unclear. The CDR3 is 15 residues long. V was clipped by 0 bases and J by 8 bases, with 19 bases between them. The germline CDR1 and CDR2 sequences are SQVTM and ANQGSEA. The CDR3 is CSVEDREGALGGYTF. The CDR3 region has the DNA TGCAGCGTTGAAGATCGGGAGGGTGCCCTGGGGGGCTACACCTTC.

V is TRBV12-5 and J is TRBJ1-1; D is undetermined. The CDR3 extends over 15 amino acids. Germline CDR1 LGHNT, CDR2 FRNRAP. The ends were cut back, 5 bases at V and 5 bases at J, with 18 bases in the middle. As DNA, the CDR3 is TGTGCTAGTGGTCGACCGTCAGGATCCGGAACTGAAGCTTTCTTT. The encoded protein is CASGRPSGSGTEAFF.

This clone has just one count. J is TRBJ2-3 and V is TRBV9; TRBD2 aligns across 9 bases. CDR3 length equals 16 residues. Per germline, CDR1 SGDLS and CDR2 YYNGEE. Germline trimming cut 3 bases from V and 2 bases from J; bases unmatched to any gene: 7. CDR3 sequence (DNA): TGTGCCAGCAGCGGATATAGCGGGGGATACACAGATACGCAGTATTTT. The encoded protein is CASSGYSGGYTDTQYF.

The chain has TRBV27 and TRBJ1-2; D perhaps matches TRBD1 (5 bases). CDR1 MNHEY and CDR2 SMNVEV come from the germline V gene (reference sequence). The CDR3 extends over 13 amino acids. The V and J ends lost 2 bases and 4 bases respectively, with 8 bases between them. In nucleotides, the CDR3 is TGTGCCAGCAGTTTAAAGGGGTCCTATGGCTACACCTTC. As protein: CASSLKGSYGYTF.

This rearrangement joins TRBV7-8 to TRBJ1-4; D is ambiguous. Germline CDR1 SGHVS, CDR2 FQNEAQ. The V end lost 5 bases, the J end lost 4 bases, and 11 bases lay between the germline ends. This CDR3 has 14 residues. The CDR3 nucleotides read TGTGCCAGCAGCCCACCGGGGTATAATGAAAAACTGTTTTTT. Translating it yields CASSPPGYNEKLFF.

The V and J genes are TRBV6-1 and TRBJ2-3; weak D call: TRBD1 (7 bases). The germline V gene has CDR1 MNHNS and CDR2 SASEGT. The CDR3 sequence is 14 residues long. Trimming shortened V by 2 bases and J by 4 bases, and 10 bases separated the two germline ends. The CDR3: CASSEQGDSDTQYF. The CDR3 DNA is TGTGCCAGCAGTGAACAGGGGGACTCAGATACGCAGTATTTT.

The V and J genes are TRBV6-1 and TRBJ1-4; D remains unclear. V shed 2 bases and J shed 5 bases, with 12 bases lying between them. CDR1 is MNHNS, CDR2 SASEGT, per germline. The CDR3 contains 15 residues. CDR3 sequence reads: CASSELFRSNEKLFF. The DNA of the CDR3 is TGTGCCAGCAGTGAACTCTTTAGATCAAATGAAAAACTGTTTTTT.

The chain employs TRBV4-2 and TRBJ2-7, with TRBD1 matching 7 bases. Germline V lookup: CDR1 LGHNA, CDR2 YNFKEQ. The CDR3 is made up of 16 amino acids. V was pared by 4 bases and J by 2 bases, with 11 bases of the junction left unmatched. CDR3 sequence reads: CASSPSKGQAAYEQYF. The DNA of the CDR3 is TGTGCCAGCAGCCCTTCGAAAGGACAGGCGGCCTACGAGCAGTACTTC.

J is TRBJ1-2 and V is TRBV6-6, with D uncertain. The CDR3 runs to 11 residues. Germline assignment: CDR1 MNHNY and CDR2 SVGAGI (reference sequence). Trimming shortened V by 7 bases and J by 0 bases, and 3 bases separated the two germline ends. The DNA of the CDR3 is TGTGCCAGCACGGCTAACTATGGCTACACCTTC. This gives the protein CASTANYGYTF.

This clone showed up just once. V gene TRBV12-3 or TRBV12-4 combines with J gene TRBJ1-4; D is possibly TRBD1 (5 bases). The V gene lost 5 bases and the J gene lost 14 bases, with 18 bases spanning the gap. The CDR3 is 13 amino acids. This CDR3 reads CASSLSQVKRLFF. The CDR3 nucleotides are TGTGCCAGCAGTCTCTCACAGGTGAAAAGGCTGTTTTTT.

The chain has TRBV4-1 and TRBJ1-2; TRBD1 might be the D (5 bases). Trimming removed 3 bases at V and 3 bases at J, with 5 bases between. The CDR3 sequence is 12 residues long. Germline V gives CDR1 MGHRA, CDR2 YSYEKL. The CDR3 coding sequence is TGCGCCAGCAGCCACAGGGACTATGGCTACACCTTC. Translation gives CASSHRDYGYTF.

The rearrangement links TRBV6-5 to TRBJ1-1; TRBD1 is a possible D gene (6 bases). The CDR3 is 14 amino acids. V was trimmed by 2 bases and J by 3 bases, leaving 10 bases between them. The germline CDR1 and CDR2 sequences are MNHEY and SVGAGI. The CDR3 reads CASSYVAGDTEAFF. DNA of the CDR3: TGTGCCAGCAGTTACGTCGCAGGGGACACTGAAGCTTTCTTT.